These 10 T cell receptor beta chains were all obtained from the same sample, sequenced in a study of blood T cell repertoires in COVID-19. The method was immunoSEQ multiplex PCR; TCRdb's version includes in-frame clones alone and lacks a portion of them. The profile shows some 97,000 clones, around 85% of them singletons. The specimen was PBMCs or T cells enriched from blood (not recorded which). The receptors come from a woman in her forties or fifties who had recovered from COVID-19.

V and J are TRBV19 and TRBJ1-1; D may be TRBD1 (5 bases). Looked up from germline, CDR1 is LNHDA and CDR2 is SQIVND (reference sequence). V was trimmed by 7 bases and J by 5 bases, leaving 26 bases between them. The CDR3 has 17 residues. CDR3 coding DNA: TGTGCCAGTACCGCCTTTTCGCGGGGGTTAAGGGTAACTGAAGCTTTCTTT. It encodes CASTAFSRGLRVTEAFF.

J is TRBJ2-3 and V is TRBV28, with 10 bases lining up with TRBD2. V lost 5 bases, J lost 5 bases, and 7 bases stayed unmatched. The germline V gene encodes CDR1 MDHEN and CDR2 SYDVKM. This CDR3 spans 15 amino acids. CDR3 amino acids: CASSLSGRAGDTQYF. The CDR3 coding sequence is TGTGCCAGCAGTCTCAGCGGGAGGGCCGGAGATACGCAGTATTTT.

V gene TRBV7-8 combines with J gene TRBJ2-7, with 8 positions matching TRBD1. The ends lost 5 bases at V and 1 base at J; junction bases unmatched: 13. Germline CDR1 is SGHVS and CDR2 is FQNEAQ. The length of the CDR3 is 17 residues. The CDR3 here is CASSPQDRVGDSYEQYF. DNA of the CDR3: TGTGCCAGCAGCCCACAGGACAGGGTGGGGGATTCCTACGAGCAGTACTTC.

The CDR3 DNA is TGCGCCAGCAGTCAATCGCGACAGGGGCTCTCCTATAATTCACCCCTCCACTTT. Amino acid sequence: CASSQSRQGLSYNSPLHF. J is TRBJ1-6 and V is TRBV5-1; 8 positions agree with TRBD1. Per germline, CDR1 SGHRS and CDR2 YFSETQ. The CDR3 covers 18 residues. V lost 5 bases, J lost 0 bases, and 10 bases stayed unmatched.

This clone was detected a few times. This chain joins TRBV7-9 and TRBJ1-4; D ambiguous. The CDR3 contains 16 residues. Trimming took 5 bases from V and 5 from J, leaving 18 bases between them. The V gene's germline CDR1 is SEHNR and CDR2 FQNEAQ (reference sequence). This CDR3 reads CASSQESGILNEKLFF. The CDR3 DNA reads TGTGCCAGCAGCCAGGAATCCGGGATACTCAATGAAAAACTGTTTTTT.

The V call is TRBV7-3, the J call TRBJ2-1; the match to TRBD2 covers 13 bases. Per germline, CDR1 SGHTA and CDR2 FQGTGA. This CDR3 is built from 18 residues. After removal of 5 bases from V and 0 bases from J, the junction contained 7 bases not matched to a gene. The CDR3 reads CASSPLGTSGASYNEQFF. DNA of the CDR3: TGTGCCAGCAGCCCCCTCGGGACTAGCGGGGCCTCCTACAATGAGCAGTTCTTC. Variable domain in full (rest from reference TRBV7-3 and TRBJ2-1): GAGVSQTPSNKVTEKGKYVELRCDPISGHTALYWYRQSLGQGPEFLIYFQGTGAADDSGLPNDRFFAVRPEGSVSTLKIQRTERGDSAVYLCASSPLGTSGASYNEQFFGPGTRLTVL.

The chain employs TRBV25-1 and TRBJ1-2, with a weak D call TRBD1 (6 bases). Germline V CDR1 and CDR2: MGHDK, SYGVNS. With 3 bases removed from V and 6 bases from J, the gap between germline ends came to 14 bases. This CDR3 contains 14 residues. DNA for the CDR3: TGTGCCAGCAGTGAGAACAGGGTTTTCCATGGCTACACCTTC. Amino acids: CASSENRVFHGYTF.

The rearrangement links TRBV30 to TRBJ1-5; TRBD1 agrees at 9 bases. Trimming cost V 2 bases and J 2 bases; bases outside gene matches: 16. The CDR3 runs 19 residues. Germline V gives CDR1 GTSNPN, CDR2 SVGIG (reference sequence). CDR3 in amino acids: CAWSLPDRGLTFGNQPQHF. The CDR3 DNA reads as TGTGCCTGGAGTCTTCCTGACAGGGGGTTAACCTTCGGCAATCAGCCCCAGCATTTT.

The chain employs TRBV24-1 and TRBJ2-2; weak D call: TRBD2 (6 bases). Trimming removed 3 bases at V and 1 base at J, with 11 bases between. In germline, CDR1 is KGHDR, CDR2 SFDVKD. The CDR3 covers 16 residues. CDR3 nucleotides: TGTGCCACCAGTGATATCGGGACTCAGAACACCGGGGAGCTGTTTTTT. Encoded protein: CATSDIGTQNTGELFF.

This chain links TRBV7-3 with TRBJ2-7, with 8 bases aligning to TRBD1. Germline CDR1 is SGHTA and CDR2 is FQGTGA. V shed 5 bases and J 2 bases; nucleotides not matched to a gene: 8. The CDR3 totals 15 residues. The CDR3 is CASSIPGQDTYEQYF. CDR3 DNA sequence: TGTGCCAGCAGCATTCCGGGACAGGATACCTACGAGCAGTACTTC.